One and the same sample provided the 5 T cell receptor beta chains below, sequenced in a study of OX40 agonist ivuxolimab in advanced cancers. Produced via immunoSEQ multiplex PCR; TCRdb's table is partial and in-frame only. Of tens of thousands of clones listed, approximately 88% are singletons. Sequencing used CD4+ or CD8+ T cells sorted from blood, obtained in a trial of the OX40 agonist ivuxolimab. Receptor source: an adult with an advanced solid tumor such as melanoma, head and neck, liver or kidney cancer.

In nucleotides, the CDR3 is TGTGCCAGCAGTGGGACTAGCGGTATTGAGCAGTTCTTC. Protein product: CASSGTSGIEQFF. J is TRBJ2-1 and V is TRBV11-3, with 11 bases lining up with TRBD2. Trimming cost V 6 bases and J 9 bases; bases outside gene matches: 4. CDR3 length: 13 amino acids. Germline-derived CDR1 and CDR2 are SGHNT and YENEEA.

A single count supports this clone. The chain employs TRBV11-2 and TRBJ1-1, with D hard to call. V dropped 1 base and J dropped 7 bases, with 4 bases sitting between them. The germline gives CDR1 SGHAT, CDR2 FQNNGV. This CDR3 has 11 amino acids. The CDR3 loop is CASSLGSEAFF. CDR3 bases: TGTGCCAGCAGCTTAGGCAGTGAAGCTTTCTTT.

The V and J genes are TRBV27 and TRBJ1-1; D not certain. Germline loops: CDR1 MNHEY, CDR2 SMNVEV (reference sequence). The CDR3 contains 10 residues. Trimming removed 8 bases at V and 3 bases at J, with 4 bases between. DNA of the CDR3: TGTGCCAGCGGTTACACTGAAGCTTTCTTT. Its translation is CASGYTEAFF.

CDR3 region: CACVSRDRGTDNSPLHF. CDR3 nucleotides: TGTGCCTGCGTTTCCCGGGACAGGGGAACAGATAATTCACCCCTCCACTTT. The chain links TRBV30 to TRBJ1-6, with 10 bases that match TRBD1. The CDR3 totals 17 residues. Germline V gene data show CDR1 as GTSNPN and CDR2 as SVGIG (reference sequence). The V gene end was trimmed by 6 bases and the J gene end by 5 bases; junction bases not matched to a gene: 13.

The chain combines TRBV15 with TRBJ2-1; 11 bases match TRBD2. Germline trimming cut 5 bases from V and 5 bases from J; bases unmatched to any gene: 2. Germline loops: CDR1 LNHNV, CDR2 YYDKDF (reference sequence). This CDR3 has 14 residues. CDR3 loop: CATSGTSGNNEQFF. The CDR3, as DNA: TGTGCCACCAGCGGGACTAGCGGCAACAATGAGCAGTTCTTC.